The 30 T cell receptor beta chains below were found in one sample sequenced in a study of blood T cell repertoires in COVID-19. Repertoires were generated with immunoSEQ multiplex PCR, while TCRdb's copy carries only in-frame clones and drops some. Counted here are about 140,000 clones, approximately 80% occurring once; the ten biggest clones make up 1.9%. Sequencing used peripheral blood. The receptors were sampled from a woman aged 55-75 years with acute or convalescent COVID-19.

The rearrangement links TRBV10-2 to TRBJ1-1, with TRBD1 matching 7 bases. The CDR3 loop spans 16 amino acids. J lost 3 bases, V lost 4 bases, and 11 bases had no gene match. Germline V gene data show CDR1 as WSHSY and CDR2 as SAAADI. The CDR3 region has the DNA TGCGCCAGCAGTGCGGTAGCAGGGGGTAAGGACACTGAAGCTTTCTTT. Its translation is CASSAVAGGKDTEAFF.

A single count supports this clone. The V call is TRBV5-6, the J call TRBJ2-2; tentatively, D is TRBD1 (5 bases). Trimming left V 3 bases short and J 8 bases short, with 8 bases between. The CDR3 has 12 amino acids. Germline CDR1 reads SGHDT; CDR2 reads YYEEEE. The CDR3 here is CASSSYRGELFF. The CDR3 DNA sequence: TGTGCCAGCAGCTCTTACAGGGGGGAGCTGTTTTTT.

This chain uses TRBV21-1 with TRBJ2-2; the table names TRBD2, a call not compared with the DNA. TRBV21-1 is a documented pseudogene. The CDR3 is 17 amino acids. This CDR3 is CASSKEASGRNTGELFF. Here the CDR3 DNA reads TGTGCCAGCAGCAAAGAGGCTAGCGGGAGGAACACCGGGGAGCTGTTTTTT.

This chain connects TRBV10-3 to TRBJ1-3; TRBD1 matches 9 bases. V was clipped by 4 bases and J by 2 bases; unmatched bases: 6. CDR3 length: 16 residues. CDR1 is ENHRY and CDR2 is SYGVKD in the germline V gene. In nucleotides, the CDR3 is TGTGCCATCAGTGGAACAGGGGGCGAGACTGGAAACACCATATATTTT. Protein sequence: CAISGTGGETGNTIYF.

J is TRBJ1-2 and V is TRBV27; D possibly corresponds to TRBD1 (6 bases). The CDR3 sequence is 13 residues long. Germline V CDR1 and CDR2: MNHEY, SMNVEV (reference sequence). Trimming shortened V by 5 bases and J by 5 bases, and 12 bases separated the two germline ends. The CDR3 DNA follows: TGTGCCAGCAGTCCGGACAGAATTTATGGCTACACCTTC. It specifies CASSPDRIYGYTF.

A single count supports this clone. This sequence joins TRBV6-5 and TRBJ1-1; D gene uncertain. Germline V gene sequence: CDR1 MNHEY, CDR2 SVGAGI. This CDR3 has 13 residues. Trimming removed 7 bases at V and 5 bases at J, with 14 bases between. CDR3 amino acids: CASNAGVRTEAFF. CDR3 nucleotide sequence: TGTGCCAGCAATGCCGGGGTACGGACTGAAGCTTTCTTT.

A few counts support this clone. The rearrangement joins TRBV18 to TRBJ1-4, with D unclear. CDR3 length: 12 amino acids. The V end lost 3 bases, the J end lost 8 bases, and 7 bases lay between the germline ends. Germline CDR1 reads KGHSH; CDR2 reads LQKENI. The CDR3 region is CASSPSEEKLFF. In nucleotides, the CDR3 is TGTGCCAGCTCACCGTCCGAGGAAAAACTGTTTTTT.

The J gene is TRBJ1-1, the V gene TRBV28; no reliable D call. The CDR3 runs to 11 residues. Germline V gives CDR1 MDHEN, CDR2 SYDVKM. The V gene lost 8 bases and the J gene lost 7 bases, with 11 bases spanning the gap. The CDR3 region is CASAAGFEAFF. CDR3 DNA: TGTGCCAGCGCAGCGGGATTTGAAGCTTTCTTT.

This chain joins TRBV7-9 and TRBJ2-3; no firm D call. Trimming shortened V by 4 bases and J by 6 bases, and 5 bases separated the two germline ends. The CDR3 consists of 11 residues. Germline CDR1 SEHNR, CDR2 FQNEAQ (reference sequence). The CDR3 DNA reads TGTGCCAGCAGCTCCCTGGATACGCAGTATTTT. Residues: CASSSLDTQYF.

The rearrangement links TRBV5-1 to TRBJ1-1; no clear D. CDR1 is SGHRS and CDR2 is YFSETQ in the germline V gene. The CDR3 length is 13 residues. Trimming took 5 bases from V and 3 from J, leaving 11 bases between them. The CDR3 DNA reads as TGCGCCAGCAGGCTCCTGAGGGACACTGAAGCTTTCTTT. Amino acids: CASRLLRDTEAFF.

This clone was seen just once. V usage is TRBV19 and J usage is TRBJ1-2, with 7 bases matching TRBD1. The trim removed 4 bases at V and 5 bases at J, leaving 10 bases unmatched. This CDR3 is built from 15 residues. The V gene's germline CDR1 is LNHDA and CDR2 SQIVND (reference sequence). The chain's CDR3 is CASSRAGTVTYGYTF. The CDR3 region has the DNA TGTGCCAGTAGTAGGGCCGGGACAGTTACTTATGGCTACACCTTC.

This clone was observed a few times. The chain combines TRBV5-1 with TRBJ2-1, with TRBD2 matching 7 bases. Looked up from germline, CDR1 is SGHRS and CDR2 is YFSETQ. V shed 3 bases and J 7 bases; nucleotides not matched to a gene: 7. The CDR3 runs 14 residues. The CDR3 sequence: CASSSGLEANEQFF. The DNA of the CDR3 is TGCGCCAGCAGCTCCGGACTAGAGGCAAATGAGCAGTTCTTC.

V and J are TRBV6-6 and TRBJ1-1; D remains ambiguous. Per the germline V gene, CDR1 is MNHNY and CDR2 is SVGAGI (reference sequence). There are 15 residues in the CDR3. Trimming shortened V by 5 bases and J by 0 bases, and 13 bases separated the two germline ends. This chain's CDR3 is CASSPEGPMNTEAFF. DNA of the CDR3: TGTGCCAGCAGTCCGGAGGGCCCGATGAACACTGAAGCTTTCTTT.

J is TRBJ2-7 and V is TRBV5-1, with D possibly matching TRBD2 (5 bases). CDR1 is SGHRS and CDR2 is YFSETQ in the germline V gene. The CDR3 totals 14 residues. V shed 5 bases and J shed 0 bases, with 12 bases lying between them. This chain's CDR3 is CASRAEITSYEQYF. The CDR3, as DNA: TGCGCCAGCAGAGCGGAGATAACCTCCTACGAGCAGTACTTC.

The rearrangement uses TRBV28 and TRBJ1-2, with D possibly being TRBD1 (6 bases). CDR3 length: 13 amino acids. Germline V lookup: CDR1 MDHEN, CDR2 SYDVKM. The V end lost 5 bases, the J end lost 4 bases, and 11 bases lay between the germline ends. As DNA, the CDR3 is TGTGCCAGCAGTCGCAGGGGTGGCTATGGCTACACCTTC. It yields the protein CASSRRGGYGYTF.

The V and J genes are TRBV18 and TRBJ1-5, with 8 bases identical to TRBD1. CDR1 and CDR2 from the germline V gene are KGHSH and LQKENI. This CDR3 comprises 14 residues. Unmatched junction bases numbered 5, after V lost 5 bases and J lost 5 bases. The DNA for the CDR3 is TGTGCCAGCTCATCGACAGGGGCAGATCAGCCCCAGCATTTT. This codes for CASSSTGADQPQHF.

This clone was detected only a few times. In nucleotides, the CDR3 is TGTGCCAGCAGTTCGTATGAGCAGTTCTTC. It is translated as CASSSYEQFF. The chain employs TRBV28 and TRBJ2-1, with no clear D. CDR1 and CDR2 (germline): MDHEN, SYDVKM. This CDR3 contains 10 residues. V lost 4 bases to trimming and J lost 8 bases, with 3 bases between them.

This chain connects TRBV10-2 to TRBJ2-3; 11 bases are shared with TRBD2. The CDR3 extends over 15 amino acids. Germline CDR1 is WSHSY and CDR2 is SAAADI. Germline trimming cut 8 bases from V and 2 bases from J; bases unmatched to any gene: 6. CDR3 in DNA: TGCGCCAGCGTCTGGACTAGCGGGTACACAGATACGCAGTATTTT. This sequence encodes CASVWTSGYTDTQYF.

The chain couples TRBV12-3 or TRBV12-4 to TRBJ2-7; 8 positions agree with TRBD2. The CDR3 has 13 amino acids. V lost 0 bases, J lost 7 bases, and 2 bases stayed unmatched. CDR3 sequence (DNA): TGTGCCAGCAGTTTAGCGCTAGCGGGTGAGCAGTACTTC. This sequence encodes CASSLALAGEQYF.

The table lists this clone with a count of one. The gene calls are TRBV29-1 and TRBJ2-3; 7 bases match TRBD1. CDR3 size: 14 residues. The V gene end was trimmed by 4 bases and the J gene end by 3 bases; junction bases not matched to a gene: 7. The germline V gene encodes CDR1 SQVTM and CDR2 ANQGSEA. The CDR3 nucleotides are TGCAGCGTTGCCCCGACAGGGAAAACAGATACGCAGTATTTT. It encodes CSVAPTGKTDTQYF.

The genes are TRBV3-1 (or the pseudogene TRBV3-2) and TRBJ2-2, with TRBD1 matching over 7 bases. This CDR3 has 14 residues. V lost 3 bases and J lost 5; bases outside the gene matches: 3. Germline CDR1 is LGHDT and CDR2 is YNNKEL (reference sequence). CDR3 loop: CASSQTGSTGELFF. The CDR3 DNA is TGTGCCAGCAGCCAGACAGGGTCTACCGGGGAGCTGTTTTTT.

This chain connects TRBV6-5 to TRBJ2-7; 7 bases map to TRBD1. Germline V gene lookup returns CDR1 MNHEY and CDR2 SVGAGI. The CDR3 runs 15 residues. Unmatched junction bases numbered 9, after V lost 5 bases and J lost 2 bases. For the CDR3, the DNA is TGTGCCAGCAGTACACTCGGACAGGCCACCTACGAGCAGTACTTC. The encoded protein is CASSTLGQATYEQYF.

V and J are TRBV12-5 and TRBJ2-1; D not resolved. The germline V gene has CDR1 LGHNT and CDR2 FRNRAP. This CDR3 has 13 amino acids. The germline V and J ends were trimmed by 6 bases and 14 bases, with 20 bases remaining between them. DNA for the CDR3: TGTGCTAGTGGCAAGGAAACAAGAGGTAATGAGTTCTTC. Protein product: CASGKETRGNEFF.

The chain recombines TRBV7-8 with TRBJ1-5, with unresolved D. Trimming pared 0 bases from V and 3 bases from J, leaving 9 bases between. CDR3 size: 15 residues. The germline V gene has CDR1 SGHVS and CDR2 FQNEAQ. The CDR3 region is CASSLAGVSNQPQHF. CDR3 bases: TGTGCCAGCAGCTTAGCCGGGGTTTCCAATCAGCCCCAGCATTTT.

The chain is built from TRBV28 and TRBJ2-1, with a weak D call TRBD2 (6 bases). Trimming left V 6 bases short and J 5 bases short, with 20 bases between. The germline V gene encodes CDR1 MDHEN and CDR2 SYDVKM. The CDR3 has 16 amino acids. CDR3 DNA: TGTGCCAGCAGACAACCGGGAGTAGACCCTGACAATGAGCAGTTCTTC. Residues: CASRQPGVDPDNEQFF.

This chain joins TRBV27 and TRBJ2-5; TRBD1 might be the D (6 bases). Trimming stripped 5 bases from V and 11 bases from J, with 24 bases between. Germline CDR1 reads MNHEY; CDR2 reads SMNVEV (reference sequence). The CDR3 has 15 amino acids. The CDR3 sequence: CASSASGAHTGKQYF. The CDR3 bases are TGTGCCAGCAGTGCCTCAGGGGCCCACACCGGAAAGCAGTACTTC.

CDR3 in amino acids: CASSLDIVDRGNTIYF. The DNA of the CDR3 is TGCGCCAGCAGCTTGGATATCGTCGACAGGGGGAACACCATATATTTT. The chain links TRBV5-1 to TRBJ1-3; TRBD1 agrees at 9 bases. CDR3 length: 16 amino acids. CDR1 SGHRS and CDR2 YFSETQ come from the germline V gene. The ends lost 0 bases at V and 7 bases at J; junction bases unmatched: 8.

The rearrangement joins TRBV30 to TRBJ2-7; D is perhaps TRBD1 (5 bases). CDR1 is GTSNPN and CDR2 is SVGIG in the germline V gene (reference sequence). Trimming removed 2 bases from V and 3 bases from J, with 14 bases in between. The CDR3 covers 14 residues. CDR3 loop: CAWSPPGRVYEQYF. The CDR3 bases are TGTGCCTGGAGTCCGCCCGGCAGGGTCTACGAGCAGTACTTC.

V gene TRBV28 combines with J gene TRBJ2-7; 7 bases line up with TRBD1. V lost 6 bases, J lost 3 bases, and 26 bases stayed unmatched. Germline V lookup: CDR1 MDHEN, CDR2 SYDVKM. CDR3 length equals 20 residues. Written as DNA, the CDR3 is TGTGCCAGCAGCCCAAGTCTAATCGGTGCAACCGGGACAGTCCGCTACGAGCAGTACTTC. Its translation is CASSPSLIGATGTVRYEQYF.

This clone showed up just once. The V and J genes are TRBV7-3 and TRBJ2-2; D unresolved. Trimming shortened V by 2 bases and J by 5 bases, and 6 bases separated the two germline ends. The germline gives CDR1 SGHTA, CDR2 FQGTGA. This CDR3 is 13 amino acids long. CDR3 DNA sequence: TGTGCCAGCAGCTTATCGGGTACCGGGGAGCTGTTTTTT. Its translation: CASSLSGTGELFF.